This paragraph reports one T cell receptor (beta chain). Its antigen remains unidentified. This sample stems from a study of cytomegalovirus exposure and HLA in healthy donors. The CDR3 sequence is 18 residues long. The V and J ends lost 6 bases and 3 bases respectively, with 25 bases between them. From germline, CDR1 is MDHEN and CDR2 SYDVKM. The study's findings and limits: A few CMV-associated chains proved CMV antigen-specific in vitro. The study put under 200 TCR beta chains on its list as cytomegalovirus-associated. An analysis that came later showed most CMV-associated TCR beta chains appearing HLA-restricted.

PCR was performed using 60 Vbeta and 13 Jbeta primers. Data came from immunoSEQ multiplex PCR; TCRdb stores just in-frame clones and leaves some out. The sample comprises roughly 130,000 clones, 75% to 85% of which are singletons, and around 3.3% rests with the top ten. The sample was PBMCs. The receptor comes from a male donor in good health and CMV-seronegative. The chain is built from TRBV28 and TRBJ2-3; D call uncertain. CDR3 DNA sequence: TGTGCCAGCAGCTTCCCTCAACGACACGTTAAGAATACAGATACGCAGTATTTT. Its translation: CASSFPQRHVKNTDTQYF.